What follows are 29 T cell receptor beta chains derived from one specimen sequenced in a study of OX40 agonist ivuxolimab in advanced cancers. The library relied on the immunoSEQ multiplex PCR assay. TCRdb's version of the immuneACCESS table is confined to in-frame rearrangements and falls short of the full clone set. An unresolved V gene accounts for under half of the shortfall where checked; the remainder is of unknown origin. The sample table shows over 95,000 clones, and approximately 80% are seen once. The ten largest account for roughly 1.5% of the sample. The sequences come from CD4+ or CD8+ T cells sorted from blood, collected in a trial of the OX40 agonist ivuxolimab. All receptors come from an adult with an advanced solid tumor such as melanoma, head and neck, liver or kidney cancer.

The V gene is TRBV5-1, the J gene TRBJ2-1; TRBD2 agrees at 8 bases. V lost 1 base and J lost 2; bases outside the gene matches: 2. Germline V gives CDR1 SGHRS, CDR2 YFSETQ. CDR3 size: 15 residues. CDR3: CASSLSAGAYNEQFF. In DNA form, the CDR3 reads TGCGCCAGCAGCTTGTCAGCGGGGGCCTACAATGAGCAGTTCTTC.

V is TRBV2 and J is TRBJ2-7; 7 nucleotides align to TRBD1. With V trimmed by 6 bases and J by 3 bases, 8 bases remained unmatched. This CDR3 contains 14 residues. Germline V gene sequence: CDR1 SNHLY, CDR2 FYNNEI. The CDR3 region has the DNA TGTGCCAGCAGGGAGACAGGGACATACTACGAGCAGTACTTC. As protein: CASRETGTYYEQYF.

The chain employs TRBV6-5 and TRBJ1-6; D remains ambiguous. The CDR3 loop spans 15 amino acids. V was clipped by 2 bases and J by 6 bases, with 11 bases between them. Looked up from germline, CDR1 is MNHEY and CDR2 is SVGAGI. This chain's CDR3 is CASSYETASNSPLHF. The CDR3 DNA reads as TGTGCCAGCAGTTACGAAACAGCGTCTAATTCACCCCTCCACTTT.

The chain uses TRBV28 and TRBJ2-2; TRBD2 agrees at 8 bases. This CDR3 region has 16 residues. Trimming cost V 3 bases and J 2 bases; bases outside gene matches: 5. CDR1 and CDR2 from the germline V gene are MDHEN and SYDVKM. The CDR3 sequence is CASSFAGGLNTGELFF. The CDR3 DNA reads TGTGCCAGCAGTTTTGCGGGGGGCCTTAACACCGGGGAGCTGTTTTTT.

This chain uses TRBV6-6 with TRBJ2-2, with a tentative D call TRBD1 (5 bases). Germline V gives CDR1 MNHNY, CDR2 SVGAGI (reference sequence). The CDR3 runs to 12 residues. V lost 5 bases and J 6 bases, leaving 7 bases between the germline ends. The CDR3 DNA reads as TGTGCCAGCAGTCCAGGGCCCGGGGAGCTGTTTTTT. Translating gives CASSPGPGELFF.

This chain uses TRBV29-1 with TRBJ2-2; 9 positions match TRBD1. CDR1 SQVTM and CDR2 ANQGSEA come from the germline V gene. The CDR3 is 14 residues long. V gave up 6 bases and J gave up 8 bases; unmatched junction bases: 10. The CDR3 region has the DNA TGCAGCGTCCAACAGGGGGCAGTTTTAGGGGAGCTGTTTTTT. This sequence encodes CSVQQGAVLGELFF.

The chain carries TRBV11-2 and TRBJ2-7; 11 bases agree with TRBD1. There are 15 residues in the CDR3. Germline assignment: CDR1 SGHAT and CDR2 FQNNGV. V gave up 5 bases and J gave up 4 bases; unmatched junction bases: 7. CDR3 in amino acids: CASSNAGQGDYEQYF. DNA for the CDR3: TGTGCCAGCAGCAATGCGGGACAGGGGGATTACGAGCAGTACTTC.

The rearrangement uses TRBV9 and TRBJ1-6; D ambiguous. V lost 0 bases and J lost 3, with 4 bases in between. This CDR3 spans 14 amino acids. Germline V CDR1 and CDR2: SGDLS, YYNGEE. Here the CDR3 DNA reads TGTGCCAGCAGCGTAGAAATCTATAATTCACCCCTCCACTTT. Its translation: CASSVEIYNSPLHF. The full variable domain, completed using reference TRBV9 and TRBJ1-6, is DSGVTQTPKHLITATGQRVTLRCSPRSGDLSVYWYQQSLDQGLQFLIQYYNGEERAKGNILERFSAQQFPDLHSELNLSSLELGDSALYFCASSVEIYNSPLHFGNGTRLTVT.

The gene calls are TRBV5-1 and TRBJ2-3; no reliable D call. The CDR3 sequence is 14 residues long. Germline CDR1 SGHRS, CDR2 YFSETQ. Trimming removed 0 bases at V and 3 bases at J, with 8 bases between. CDR3 amino acids: CASSLVMGTDTQYF. The CDR3 coding sequence is TGCGCCAGCAGCTTGGTTATGGGTACAGATACGCAGTATTTT.

The V call is TRBV6-5, the J call TRBJ1-5; D is perhaps TRBD1 (5 bases). The CDR3 extends over 14 amino acids. From germline, CDR1 is MNHEY and CDR2 SVGAGI. The ends were cut back, 5 bases at V and 5 bases at J, with 13 bases in the middle. The CDR3 here is CASSGGAGDQPQHF. The CDR3 nucleotides read TGTGCCAGCAGTGGGGGTGCCGGGGATCAGCCCCAGCATTTT.

The chain recombines TRBV18 with TRBJ1-3; D ambiguous. Trimming stripped 2 bases from V and 3 bases from J, with 5 bases between. Germline V lookup: CDR1 KGHSH, CDR2 LQKENI. The CDR3 sequence is 13 residues long. Here the CDR3 reads CASSPFGGNTIYF. The DNA of the CDR3 is TGTGCCAGCTCACCATTCGGTGGAAACACCATATATTTT.

The rearrangement uses TRBV5-4 and TRBJ2-5; the match to TRBD2 covers 8 bases. Looked up from germline, CDR1 is SGHNT and CDR2 is YYREEE (reference sequence). J was trimmed by 1 base and V by 4 bases; bases with no gene match: 9. This CDR3 contains 16 residues. CDR3 nucleotide sequence: TGTGCCAGCAGCCCCAACGGGGGGGCCTCCCAAGAGACCCAGTACTTC. This gives the protein CASSPNGGASQETQYF.

This clone was found a few times. J is TRBJ2-7 and V is TRBV9, with no clear D. The CDR3 sequence is 15 residues long. V was shortened by 0 bases and J by 0 bases, with 10 bases between the two germline ends. Germline CDR1 reads SGDLS; CDR2 reads YYNGEE. This CDR3 reads CASSVGTASSYEQYF. CDR3 nucleotide sequence: TGTGCCAGCAGCGTAGGGACGGCTAGCTCCTACGAGCAGTACTTC.

In its sample, this clone was seen once. This rearrangement joins TRBV6-5 to TRBJ1-1; D not resolved. There are 12 residues in the CDR3. Germline CDR1 and CDR2: MNHEY and SVGAGI. V was trimmed by 0 bases and J by 10 bases, leaving 9 bases between them. CDR3 sequence (DNA): TGTGCCAGCAGTTACTCCGGGCTCGCAGCTTTCTTT. It is translated as CASSYSGLAAFF.

CDR3 in DNA: TGTGCCAGCAGACTAAAGCAGGGGAGGACCGGGGAGCTGTTTTTT. Encoded protein: CASRLKQGRTGELFF. V is TRBV7-8 and J is TRBJ2-2; D might be TRBD1 or TRBD2, each matching 6 bases. Looked up from germline, CDR1 is SGHVS and CDR2 is FQNEAQ. The V and J ends lost 6 bases and 5 bases respectively, with 16 bases between them. The CDR3 has 15 amino acids.

This clone was observed a handful of times. The gene calls are TRBV27 and TRBJ2-7; 13 bases map to TRBD2. Per the germline V gene, CDR1 is MNHEY and CDR2 is SMNVEV (reference sequence). The CDR3 is 15 amino acids. Unmatched junction bases numbered 5, after V lost 4 bases and J lost 5 bases. The CDR3 sequence: CASSSLAGGSNEQYF. For the CDR3, the DNA is TGTGCCAGCAGTTCACTAGCGGGAGGGTCCAACGAGCAGTACTTC.

The chain uses TRBV27 and TRBJ2-3; 11 bases map to TRBD2. Germline trimming cut 8 bases from V and 14 bases from J; bases unmatched to any gene: 9. Germline CDR1 reads MNHEY; CDR2 reads SMNVEV (reference sequence). This CDR3 spans 12 amino acids. CDR3 bases: TGTGCCAGCGGATCCCCTAGCGGGGGGTCGTATTTT. Its translation: CASGSPSGGSYF.

This clone was detected only a few times. V is TRBV28 and J is TRBJ1-3; D is ambiguous. This CDR3 comprises 14 residues. The V gene lost 4 bases and the J gene lost 3 bases, with 10 bases spanning the gap. CDR1 and CDR2 from the germline V gene are MDHEN and SYDVKM. For the CDR3, the DNA is TGTGCCAGCAGTTCCTGGACCATTGGAAACACCATATATTTT. Encoded protein: CASSSWTIGNTIYF.

J is TRBJ2-1 and V is TRBV9, with 7 bases aligning to TRBD2. The V segment lost 2 bases and the J segment 4 bases; nucleotides outside the gene matches: 6. The CDR3 extends over 15 amino acids. CDR1 and CDR2 from the germline V gene are SGDLS and YYNGEE. The CDR3 bases are TGTGCCAGCAGCGTGCTCGGGGGGACGTACAATGAGCAGTTCTTC. Protein: CASSVLGGTYNEQFF.

This clone was found once. This chain connects TRBV5-4 to TRBJ2-3; weak D call: TRBD2 (6 bases). Per germline, CDR1 SGHNT and CDR2 YYREEE (reference sequence). V dropped 3 bases and J dropped 5 bases, with 22 bases sitting between them. CDR3 length: 17 amino acids. CDR3 in amino acids: CASSSERRGSGVDTQYF. The CDR3 DNA reads TGTGCCAGCAGCTCGGAACGGAGGGGATCCGGAGTAGATACGCAGTATTTT.

The rearrangement uses TRBV2 and TRBJ2-1; 7 bases align to TRBD2. The V segment lost 0 bases and the J segment 10 bases; nucleotides outside the gene matches: 12. The CDR3 is 16 residues long. The germline gives CDR1 SNHLY, CDR2 FYNNEI. CDR3: CASSEAGLVSGKEQFF. CDR3 sequence (DNA): TGTGCCAGCAGTGAAGCCGGACTAGTATCCGGCAAAGAGCAGTTCTTC.

This chain links TRBV5-1 with TRBJ2-7; D is undetermined. The V gene's germline CDR1 is SGHRS and CDR2 YFSETQ. Trimming took off 0 bases at V and 3 bases at J, with 7 bases between the two ends. The CDR3 extends over 13 amino acids. The DNA for the CDR3 is TGCGCCAGCAGCTTGGGGGTTTACTACGAGCAGTACTTC. This sequence encodes CASSLGVYYEQYF.

The DNA for the CDR3 is TGTGCCAGCAGCCATTGGACAGGGAGTGTATCTGGGAACACTGAAGCTTTCTTT. Its translation is CASSHWTGSVSGNTEAFF. The gene calls are TRBV4-2 and TRBJ1-1; 8 bases align to TRBD1. Germline trimming cut 3 bases from V and 1 base from J; bases unmatched to any gene: 13. Germline values: CDR1 LGHNA, CDR2 YNFKEQ. This CDR3 has 18 residues.

This chain connects TRBV10-2 to TRBJ2-7; no firm D call. Trimming took 3 bases from V and 2 from J, leaving 17 bases between them. The CDR3 loop spans 16 amino acids. CDR1 and CDR2 (germline): WSHSY, SAAADI. The CDR3 sequence: CASSEFPQIPTYEQYF. CDR3 bases: TGCGCCAGCAGTGAATTCCCCCAAATCCCAACCTACGAGCAGTACTTC.

The V gene is TRBV5-1, the J gene TRBJ2-7; possible D gene TRBD2, 6 bases. The V end was cut by 1 base, the J end by 3 bases, with 11 bases between. This CDR3 contains 14 residues. CDR1 and CDR2 (germline): SGHRS, YFSETQ. The CDR3 spells CASSLIVGGYEQYF. CDR3 DNA: TGCGCCAGCAGCTTGATTGTGGGGGGCTACGAGCAGTACTTC.

CDR3 amino acids: CASSSGTGLTGELFF. The CDR3, as DNA: TGTGCCAGCAGTTCCGGGACAGGGTTAACCGGGGAGCTGTTTTTT. V and J are TRBV6-4 and TRBJ2-2; TRBD1 matches at 9 bases. The CDR3 length is 15 residues. V lost 5 bases to trimming and J lost 5 bases; unmatched junction nucleotides: 6. Germline CDR1 reads MRHNA; CDR2 reads SNTAGT.

The chain is built from TRBV6-1 and TRBJ1-5; D is unclear. The CDR3 totals 15 residues. CDR1 is MNHNS, CDR2 SASEGT, per germline. Trimming left V 0 bases short and J 4 bases short, with 10 bases between. In DNA form, the CDR3 reads TGTGCCAGCAGTGAAGCGGGCGGGGAGAATCAGCCCCAGCATTTT. This sequence encodes CASSEAGGENQPQHF.

The count of this clone is one. This sample includes further DNA sequences coding for the same CDR3. The V and J genes are TRBV15 and TRBJ1-2; the D gene is possibly TRBD1 (5 bases). The germline V and J ends were trimmed by 1 base and 2 bases, with 8 bases remaining between them. CDR3 size: 14 residues. Germline CDR1 is LNHNV and CDR2 is YYDKDF (reference sequence). The CDR3 DNA follows: TGTGCCACCAGCAGAGGGGACGGGAACTATGGCTACACCTTC. Its protein product is CATSRGDGNYGYTF.

This clone has more than one count but fewer than ten. The same CDR3 can be traced to other DNA sequences in this sample. The rearrangement joins TRBV4-3 to TRBJ1-5; D ambiguous. The CDR3 extends over 14 amino acids. V lost 4 bases and J 2 bases, leaving 9 bases between the germline ends. From germline, CDR1 is LGHNA and CDR2 YSLEER. The CDR3 bases are TGCGCCAGCAGCCCCCGCGGGGGCAATCAGCCCCAGCATTTT. This encodes CASSPRGGNQPQHF.